The 2 T cell receptor beta chains in this list originate from one sample, sequenced in a study of shared clonotypes between healthy human individuals. Assay used: immunoSEQ multiplex PCR; TCRdb lists only in-frame clones, some missing. The sample contains about 1.1 million clones, roughly 77% of which appear only once. Sequences were obtained from memory CD4+ T cells from PBMCs. Subset: CD45RA-negative fraction. The receptors stem from a man aged 18-30 years in good health. Some clones in this sample may be carry-over from other donors' samples.

This chain joins TRBV5-1 and TRBJ2-5; 7 nucleotides agree with TRBD1. The trim removed 4 bases at V and 0 bases at J, leaving 6 bases unmatched. Germline-derived CDR1 and CDR2 are SGHRS and YFSETQ. CDR3 size: 15 residues. CDR3 amino acids: CASSPPTGNQETQYF. The CDR3 bases are TGCGCCAGCAGCCCACCGACAGGGAACCAAGAGACCCAGTACTTC.

This chain joins TRBV30 and TRBJ1-2, with D uncertain. CDR3 length: 13 residues. Germline V lookup: CDR1 GTSNPN, CDR2 SVGIG (reference sequence). With 4 bases removed from V and 3 bases from J, the gap between germline ends came to 12 bases. CDR3 in DNA: TGTGCCTGGATTAAACAGCCATACTATGGCTACACCTTC. It translates to CAWIKQPYYGYTF.